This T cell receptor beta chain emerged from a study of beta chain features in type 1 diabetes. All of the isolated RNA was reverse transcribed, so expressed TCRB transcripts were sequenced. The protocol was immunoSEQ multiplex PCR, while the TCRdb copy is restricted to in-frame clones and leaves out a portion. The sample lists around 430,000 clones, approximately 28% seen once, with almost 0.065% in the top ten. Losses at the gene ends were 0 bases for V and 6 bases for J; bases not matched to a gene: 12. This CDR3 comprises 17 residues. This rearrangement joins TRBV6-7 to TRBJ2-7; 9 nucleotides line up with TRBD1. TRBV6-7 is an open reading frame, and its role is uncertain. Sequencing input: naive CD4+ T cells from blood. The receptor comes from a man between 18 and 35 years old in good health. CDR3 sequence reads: CASSYSSSVGQGGEQYF. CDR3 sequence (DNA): TGTGCCAGCAGTTACTCGAGCTCCGTGGGACAGGGTGGCGAGCAGTACTTC.